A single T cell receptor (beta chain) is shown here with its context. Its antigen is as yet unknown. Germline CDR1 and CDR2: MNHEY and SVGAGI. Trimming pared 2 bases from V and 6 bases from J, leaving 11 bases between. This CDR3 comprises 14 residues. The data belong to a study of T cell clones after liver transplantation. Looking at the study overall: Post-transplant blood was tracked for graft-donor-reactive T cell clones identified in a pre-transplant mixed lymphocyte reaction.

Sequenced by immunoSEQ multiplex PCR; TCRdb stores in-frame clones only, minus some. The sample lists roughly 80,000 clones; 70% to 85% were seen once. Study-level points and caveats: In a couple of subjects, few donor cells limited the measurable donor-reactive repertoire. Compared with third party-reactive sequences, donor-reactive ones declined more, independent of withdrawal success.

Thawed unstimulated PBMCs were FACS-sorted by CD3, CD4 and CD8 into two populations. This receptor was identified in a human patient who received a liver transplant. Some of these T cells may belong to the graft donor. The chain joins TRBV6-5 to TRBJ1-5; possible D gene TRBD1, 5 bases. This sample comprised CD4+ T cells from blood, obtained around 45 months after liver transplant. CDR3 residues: CASSYRAGFQPQHF. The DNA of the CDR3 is TGTGCCAGCAGTTACCGAGCAGGGTTTCAGCCCCAGCATTTT.